This is a list of T cell receptor beta chains from one sample in a study of blood T cell repertoires in COVID-19. Assay: immunoSEQ multiplex PCR; the TCRdb copy retains only in-frame clones and omits some. The data hold fewer than 150,000 clones, with 84% observed a single time. Sequencing input: peripheral blood. The receptors were sampled from a human donor in a cohort sampled during active COVID-19. Each CDR3 is given with its conserved first and last residue. Fields, in order: V gene, D gene, clone size, J gene, CDR3 protein, CDR3 DNA. D genes are given only for firm matches. Expanded clones get a size class; other rows say once, few or many, or leave the size out.

TRBV5-8	.	.	TRBJ1-2	CASSGVDYGYTF	TGTGCCAGCAGCGGTGTAGACTATGGCTACACCTTC
TRBV6-5	TRBD1	.	TRBJ2-7	CASTGQGFLGGEQYF	TGTGCCAGCACGGGACAGGGTTTTCTGGGGGGCGAGCAGTACTTC
TRBV6-5	.	.	TRBJ2-7	CASSYGLTYEQYF	TGTGCCAGCAGTTACGGCCTCACCTACGAGCAGTACTTC
TRBV19	TRBD1	.	TRBJ2-7	CASSIGGTGGMYEQYF	TGTGCCAGTAGTATAGGTGGGACAGGGGGCATGTACGAGCAGTACTTC
TRBV7-9	.	.	TRBJ2-3	CASSPGQATDTQYF	TGTGCCAGCAGCCCGGGACAAGCCACAGATACGCAGTATTTT
TRBV27	TRBD1	.	TRBJ1-5	CASTRTGGQPQHF	TGTGCCAGCACCCGGACAGGGGGGCAGCCCCAGCATTTT
TRBV11-3	TRBD1	.	TRBJ2-6	CASSPRTGSGANVLTF	TGTGCCAGCAGCCCCCGGACAGGCTCTGGGGCCAACGTCCTGACTTTC
TRBV6-6	.	.	TRBJ2-7	CASSYSGHLSYEQYF	TGTGCCAGCAGTTACTCTGGACACCTCTCCTACGAGCAGTACTTC
TRBV5-8	.	.	TRBJ1-3	CASSLNGYTIYF	TGTGCCAGCAGCTTGAACGGTTACACCATATATTTT
TRBV13	TRBD1	.	TRBJ1-5	CASSLGGTGNQPQHF	TGTGCCAGCAGCTTAGGGGGGACAGGCAATCAGCCCCAGCATTTT
TRBV9	.	once	TRBJ2-7	CASSVESQVAYEQYF	TGTGCCAGCAGCGTAGAGTCCCAGGTAGCCTACGAGCAGTACTTC
TRBV27	TRBD1	.	TRBJ2-5	CASSFRGKETQYF	TGTGCCAGCAGTTTCAGGGGGAAAGAGACCCAGTACTTC
TRBV3-1/TRBV3-2	TRBD1	.	TRBJ1-2	CASSRLGQVYGYTF	TGTGCCAGCAGCCGACTAGGACAGGTCTATGGCTACACCTTC
TRBV7-9	TRBD1	few	TRBJ2-3	CASSSDRGSPPGGTQYF	TGTGCCAGCAGCTCTGACCGGGGCAGTCCACCAGGGGGTACGCAGTATTTT
TRBV7-2	.	.	TRBJ2-5	CASSFSIAEQETQYF	TGTGCCAGCAGCTTTTCCATAGCGGAGCAAGAGACCCAGTACTTC
TRBV5-5	.	few	TRBJ1-1	CASSLALGRGTTEAFF	TGTGCCAGCAGCTTGGCCCTCGGCAGGGGTACGACTGAAGCTTTCTTT
TRBV9	TRBD1	.	TRBJ1-3	CASSAQGAGNTIYF	TGTGCCAGCAGCGCACAGGGGGCGGGAAACACCATATATTTT
TRBV24-1	.	.	TRBJ2-7	CATSVNGYEQYF	TGTGCCACCAGTGTAAACGGCTACGAGCAGTACTTC
TRBV2	.	few	TRBJ1-3	CASSEADKTGNTIYF	TGTGCCAGCAGTGAAGCAGACAAAACGGGAAACACCATATATTTT
TRBV7-2	TRBD1	.	TRBJ1-4	CASSRTGDYGEKLFF	TGTGCCAGCAGCCGGACAGGGGATTATGGCGAAAAACTGTTTTTT
TRBV5-1	TRBD1	.	TRBJ1-5	CASSLTTGSGQPQHF	TGCGCCAGCAGCTTAACGACAGGGTCAGGGCAGCCCCAGCATTTT
TRBV6-4	TRBD1	.	TRBJ1-6	CASSVAGGDSPLHF	TGTGCCAGCAGTGTTGCAGGGGGCGATTCACCCCTCCACTTT
TRBV6-5	.	once	TRBJ2-5	CASSPSRGQETQYF	TGTGCCAGCAGCCCCTCAAGGGGCCAAGAGACCCAGTACTTC
TRBV9	.	once	TRBJ1-1	CASSPRGGGTEAFF	TGTGCCAGCAGCCCCCGGGGAGGCGGCACTGAAGCTTTCTTT
TRBV19	.	.	TRBJ1-1	CASSIGVVNTEAFF	TGTGCCAGTAGTATCGGGGTGGTGAACACTGAAGCTTTCTTT
TRBV19	TRBD1	.	TRBJ1-4	CASSATGAEKLFF	TGTGCCAGTAGTGCTACAGGGGCTGAAAAACTGTTTTTT
TRBV12-3/TRBV12-4	.	.	TRBJ1-2	CASSTTNYGYTF	TGTGCCAGCAGTACTACTAACTATGGCTACACCTTC
TRBV18	.	.	TRBJ2-2	CASSPFTIGTGELFF	TGTGCCAGCTCACCCTTCACGATCGGTACCGGGGAGCTGTTTTTT
TRBV27	TRBD1	.	TRBJ2-5	CASSNSPGQGHETQYF	TGTGCCAGCAGTAATTCCCCGGGACAGGGACACGAGACCCAGTACTTC
TRBV4-1	TRBD1	.	TRBJ2-7	CASSHSPRGGHEQYF	TGCGCCAGCAGCCACAGCCCCCGAGGGGGCCACGAGCAGTACTTC
TRBV15	.	.	TRBJ2-3	CATRGRRGGKTDTQYF	TGTGCCACCAGAGGCCGAAGGGGGGGGAAAACAGATACGCAGTATTTT